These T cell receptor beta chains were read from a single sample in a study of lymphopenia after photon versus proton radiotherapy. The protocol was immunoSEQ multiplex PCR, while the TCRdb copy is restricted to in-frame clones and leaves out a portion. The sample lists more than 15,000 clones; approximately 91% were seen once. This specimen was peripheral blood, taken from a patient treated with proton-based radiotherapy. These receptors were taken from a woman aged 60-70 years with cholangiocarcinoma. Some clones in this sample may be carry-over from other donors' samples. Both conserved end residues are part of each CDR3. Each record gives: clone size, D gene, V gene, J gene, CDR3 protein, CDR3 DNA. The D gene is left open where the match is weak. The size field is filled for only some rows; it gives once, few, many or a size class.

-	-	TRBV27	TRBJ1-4	CASSTHGVLTNEKLFF	TGTGCCAGCAGTACCCACGGGGTATTAACTAATGAAAAACTGTTTTTT
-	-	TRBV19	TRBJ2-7	CASSIGSRDYEQYF	TGTGCCAGTAGTATCGGCTCCCGGGACTACGAGCAGTACTTC
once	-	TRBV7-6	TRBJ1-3	CASSSQWTSGNTIYF	TGTGCCAGCAGCTCACAATGGACCTCTGGAAACACCATATATTTT
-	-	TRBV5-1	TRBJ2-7	CASSSGDTLYEQYF	TGCGCCAGCAGCTCCGGTGATACCCTCTACGAGCAGTACTTC
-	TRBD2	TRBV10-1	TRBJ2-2	CASRSMERGVPRAGELFF	TGCGCCAGCAGGTCTATGGAGCGGGGGGTTCCAAGGGCCGGGGAGCTGTTTTTT
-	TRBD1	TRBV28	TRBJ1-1	CASSNPRQGNTEAFF	TGTGCCAGCAGTAACCCTCGACAGGGGAACACTGAAGCTTTCTTT
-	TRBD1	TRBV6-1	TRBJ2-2	CASISWTGQRELFF	TGTGCCAGCATCAGCTGGACAGGGCAGAGGGAGCTGTTTTTT
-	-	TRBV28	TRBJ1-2	CASSLRDYGYTF	TGTGCCAGCAGTTTAAGGGATTATGGCTACACCTTC
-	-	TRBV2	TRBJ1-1	CASGGWRQSTEAFF	TGTGCCAGCGGGGGCTGGAGACAGTCCACTGAAGCTTTCTTT
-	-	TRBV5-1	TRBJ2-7	CASSLAWDEQYF	TGCGCCAGCAGCTTGGCCTGGGACGAGCAGTACTTC
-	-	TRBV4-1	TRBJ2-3	CASSPKFGAASDTQYF	TGCGCCAGCAGCCCCAAGTTCGGGGCAGCCTCCGATACGCAGTATTTT
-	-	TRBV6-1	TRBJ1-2	CASSAGEGGYTF	TGTGCCAGCAGTGCGGGGGAGGGTGGCTACACCTTC
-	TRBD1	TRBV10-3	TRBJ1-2	CAIRPGTGGFWSNYGYTF	TGTGCCATCAGACCCGGGACAGGGGGTTTTTGGTCTAACTATGGCTACACCTTC
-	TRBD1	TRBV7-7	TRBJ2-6	CASSPNRGTNVLTF	TGTGCCAGCAGCCCAAACAGGGGAACCAACGTCCTGACTTTC
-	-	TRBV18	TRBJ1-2	CASSNQGQNYGYTF	TGTGCCAGCTCTAACCAAGGGCAGAACTATGGCTACACCTTC
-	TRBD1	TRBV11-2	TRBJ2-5	CASSPGQAETQYF	TGTGCCAGCAGCCCTGGACAGGCAGAGACCCAGTACTTC
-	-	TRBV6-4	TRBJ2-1	CASAPRDQFF	TGTGCCAGCGCTCCACGGGACCAGTTCTTC
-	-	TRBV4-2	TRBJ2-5	CASRRGAQETQYF	TGTGCCAGCCGCCGGGGTGCGCAGGAGACCCAGTACTTC
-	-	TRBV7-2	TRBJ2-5	CASSLGTRETQYF	TGTGCCAGCAGCTTAGGGACTCGGGAGACCCAGTACTTC
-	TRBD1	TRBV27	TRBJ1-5	CASSIGTGNQPQHF	TGTGCCAGCAGTATCGGGACAGGGAATCAGCCCCAGCATTTT
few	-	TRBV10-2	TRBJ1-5	CATMGQSNQPQHF	TGCGCCACCATGGGACAAAGCAATCAGCCCCAGCATTTT
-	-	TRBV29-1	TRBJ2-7	CSVGKNVRDGEQYF	TGCAGCGTTGGAAAAAATGTCAGGGACGGCGAGCAGTACTTC
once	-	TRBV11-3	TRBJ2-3	CASSMDTRTDTQYF	TGTGCCAGCAGCATGGACACCCGCACAGATACGCAGTATTTT
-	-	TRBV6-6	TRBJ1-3	CASSYSTSGNTIYF	TGTGCCAGCAGTTACTCGACGTCTGGAAACACCATATATTTT
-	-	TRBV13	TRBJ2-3	CASSLESGYTDTQYF	TGTGCCAGCAGCTTAGAGAGCGGCTACACAGATACGCAGTATTTT
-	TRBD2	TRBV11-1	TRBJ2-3	CASSLAGRTDTQYF	TGTGCCAGCAGCCTAGCGGGCCGCACAGATACGCAGTATTTT
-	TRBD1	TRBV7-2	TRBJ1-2	CASSLVTGGHGYTF	TGTGCCAGCAGCTTAGTAACAGGGGGGCACGGCTACACCTTC
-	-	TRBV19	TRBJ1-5	CASSSQEGGGNQPQHF	TGTGCCAGTAGTAGCCAAGAGGGAGGTGGCAATCAGCCCCAGCATTTT
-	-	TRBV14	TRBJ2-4	CASSLQGLGKNIQYF	TGTGCCAGCAGCCTACAGGGATTAGGCAAAAACATTCAGTACTTC